The 19 T cell receptor beta chains in this list originate from one sample, sequenced in a study of blood T cell repertoires in COVID-19. Repertoires were generated with immunoSEQ multiplex PCR, while TCRdb's copy carries only in-frame clones and drops some. The sample holds some 140,000 clones, 70% to 85% seen once. Sequencing input: peripheral blood. All receptors derive from a man aged 55 to 69 who had recovered from COVID-19.

This clone was seen a handful of times. This chain uses TRBV7-9 with TRBJ2-7; the match to TRBD2 covers 11 bases. With 5 bases clipped from V and 6 bases from J, the junction kept 0 bases outside the gene matches. From germline, CDR1 is SEHNR and CDR2 FQNEAQ (reference sequence). The CDR3 has 12 amino acids. For the CDR3, the DNA is TGTGCCAGCAGCGGGACTAGCGGCGAGCAGTACTTC. This codes for CASSGTSGEQYF.

This sequence joins TRBV28 and TRBJ1-3; weak D call: TRBD1 (5 bases). The CDR3 is 16 amino acids. V shed 8 bases and J shed 0 bases, with 17 bases lying between them. Germline V gene sequence: CDR1 MDHEN, CDR2 SYDVKM. CDR3 in DNA: TGTGCCAGCGGGGGTTCAGGGAGGAGCTCTGGAAACACCATATATTTT. Translated, it gives CASGGSGRSSGNTIYF.

The V call is TRBV7-9, the J call TRBJ1-6; D remains unclear. V was cut by 5 bases and J by 10 bases, with 18 bases left in between. Germline CDR1 SEHNR, CDR2 FQNEAQ (reference sequence). The CDR3 spans 15 residues. CDR3 in amino acids: CASSTNEGVGSPLHF. The CDR3 coding sequence is TGTGCCAGCAGCACCAACGAGGGTGTCGGCTCACCCCTCCACTTT.

The chain employs TRBV25-1 and TRBJ2-3, with 12 bases aligning to TRBD2. V was clipped by 2 bases and J by 4 bases; unmatched bases: 10. The germline gives CDR1 MGHDK, CDR2 SYGVNS. The CDR3 runs to 18 residues. The CDR3 loop is CASSEAPTGTSGPDTQYF. CDR3 bases: TGTGCCAGCAGTGAAGCCCCGACCGGGACTAGCGGGCCAGATACGCAGTATTTT.

This chain connects TRBV28 to TRBJ1-1; 10 nucleotides match TRBD1. V was clipped by 4 bases and J by 3 bases; unmatched bases: 8. CDR1 MDHEN and CDR2 SYDVKM come from the germline V gene. This CDR3 is built from 16 residues. The CDR3 reads CASSSPGTGAYTEAFF. The CDR3 DNA follows: TGTGCCAGCAGTTCTCCGGGGACAGGGGCTTACACTGAAGCTTTCTTT.

This chain uses TRBV4-3 with TRBJ2-7, with a possible D match to TRBD2 (5 bases). CDR1 LGHNA and CDR2 YSLEER come from the germline V gene. The CDR3 runs to 15 residues. V was cut by 4 bases and J by 7 bases, with 20 bases left in between. CDR3 coding DNA: TGCGCCAGCAGCCTAGCGCTTTTGGGTACGGGGGAGCAGTACTTC. Its translation is CASSLALLGTGEQYF.

The genes are TRBV9 and TRBJ1-4; 8 bases line up with TRBD1. Germline CDR1 is SGDLS and CDR2 is YYNGEE. V lost 3 bases to trimming and J lost 4 bases; unmatched junction nucleotides: 5. The CDR3 runs 15 residues. The CDR3 sequence is CASSAQGASNEKLFF. CDR3 DNA sequence: TGTGCCAGCAGCGCCCAGGGGGCGAGTAATGAAAAACTGTTTTTT.

The chain couples TRBV19 to TRBJ2-7, with D perhaps matching TRBD2 (5 bases). This CDR3 has 14 amino acids. Trimming pared 3 bases from V and 3 bases from J, leaving 12 bases between. Germline V gene sequence: CDR1 LNHDA, CDR2 SQIVND (reference sequence). DNA for the CDR3: TGTGCCAGTAGTATCGGGCGTGGGAGCTACGAGCAGTACTTC. It yields the protein CASSIGRGSYEQYF.

CDR3 region: CASSRGAGANVLTF. In DNA, the CDR3 is TGTGCCAGCAGTCGAGGTGCTGGGGCCAACGTCCTGACTTTC. The V gene is TRBV11-3, the J gene TRBJ2-6; D is unclear. V lost 6 bases, J lost 2 bases, and 8 bases lay in between. Germline V gene lookup returns CDR1 SGHNT and CDR2 YENEEA. This CDR3 is 14 amino acids long.

V and J are TRBV27 and TRBJ1-5; 9 bases line up with TRBD1. The CDR3 is 15 residues long. In germline, CDR1 is MNHEY, CDR2 SMNVEV (reference sequence). With V trimmed by 3 bases and J by 7 bases, 7 bases remained unmatched. CDR3 nucleotide sequence: TGTGCCAGCAGTTTCCGGGGACAGGGCCAACAGCCCCAGCATTTT. This sequence encodes CASSFRGQGQQPQHF.

This chain joins TRBV6-2 or TRBV6-3 and TRBJ2-7; 9 nucleotides agree with TRBD2. The V segment lost 2 bases and the J segment 4 bases; nucleotides outside the gene matches: 3. The germline gives CDR1 MNHEY, CDR2 SVGEGT. CDR3 length equals 14 residues. Here the CDR3 DNA reads TGTGCCAGCAGTTACAGTAGCGGGGGATACGAGCAGTACTTC. Residues: CASSYSSGGYEQYF.

The V gene is TRBV5-1, the J gene TRBJ2-3, with a weak D call TRBD1 (5 bases). CDR1 is SGHRS and CDR2 is YFSETQ in the germline V gene. Trimming shortened V by 0 bases and J by 4 bases, and 9 bases separated the two germline ends. This CDR3 has 14 residues. This CDR3 reads CASSLGAGPDTQYF. The CDR3 DNA is TGCGCCAGCAGCTTGGGGGCAGGGCCAGATACGCAGTATTTT.

The chain has TRBV18 and TRBJ1-1; 7 nucleotides match TRBD1. The CDR3 runs to 15 residues. Germline V gene data show CDR1 as KGHSH and CDR2 as LQKENI. V was clipped by 6 bases and J by 8 bases; unmatched bases: 15. The CDR3 sequence: CASSSLSGQSLEAFF. The DNA of the CDR3 is TGTGCCAGCTCTTCCCTCTCGGGACAGAGCTTAGAAGCTTTCTTT.

The V and J genes are TRBV21-1 and TRBJ1-4; the table names TRBD1, a call not compared with the DNA. TRBV21-1 is a documented pseudogene. The CDR3 consists of 18 residues. The CDR3 sequence: CASSKREGAGDRDEKLFF. CDR3 sequence (DNA): TGTGCCAGCAGCAAAAGGGAAGGTGCAGGGGACAGGGACGAAAAACTGTTTTTT.

The V and J genes are TRBV4-3 and TRBJ2-6, with TRBD2 matching 10 bases. The CDR3 contains 20 residues. With 0 bases clipped from V and 0 bases from J, the junction kept 8 bases outside the gene matches. Germline CDR1 and CDR2: LGHNA and YSLEER. This chain's CDR3 is CASSQEYTAGGSSGANVLTF. DNA for the CDR3: TGCGCCAGCAGCCAAGAGTACACAGCGGGAGGGAGCTCTGGGGCCAACGTCCTGACTTTC.

The rearrangement joins TRBV27 to TRBJ2-5, with TRBD2 identical over 8 bases. Trimming at V came to 4 bases and at J to 8 bases, leaving 6 bases not matched to a gene. The CDR3 contains 13 residues. The germline CDR1 and CDR2 sequences are MNHEY and SMNVEV (reference sequence). CDR3 region: CASSSGTRGTQYF. The CDR3 DNA sequence: TGTGCCAGCAGTTCCGGGACTAGAGGAACCCAGTACTTC.

The chain recombines TRBV7-9 with TRBJ2-2; possible D gene TRBD1, 6 bases. CDR3 size: 13 residues. Trimming left V 2 bases short and J 6 bases short, with 7 bases between. CDR1 SEHNR and CDR2 FQNEAQ come from the germline V gene (reference sequence). The CDR3 loop is CASSLSGAGELFF. The CDR3, as DNA: TGTGCCAGCAGCTTATCAGGGGCCGGGGAGCTGTTTTTT. Using reference TRBV7-9 and TRBJ2-2 for the parts outside the CDR3, the full variable domain is DTGVSQNPRHKITKRGQNVTFRCDPISEHNRLYWYRQTLGQGPEFLTYFQNEAQLEKSRLLSDRFSAERPKGSFSTLEIQRTEQGDSAMYLCASSLSGAGELFFGEGSRLTVL.

This clone was seen a few times. The rearrangement joins TRBV3-1 (or the pseudogene TRBV3-2) to TRBJ2-7; the D gene is possibly TRBD2 (6 bases). CDR3 size: 18 residues. V lost 3 bases, J lost 2 bases, and 23 bases lay in between. The germline V gene encodes CDR1 LGHDT and CDR2 YNNKEL (reference sequence). CDR3 DNA sequence: TGTGCCAGCAGCCACCAAGGAGGGCACAGGAGATCCACCTACGAGCAGTACTTC. The encoded protein is CASSHQGGHRRSTYEQYF.

The V gene is TRBV3-1 (or the pseudogene TRBV3-2), the J gene TRBJ1-1, with D perhaps matching TRBD1 (5 bases). Germline V gene lookup returns CDR1 LGHDT and CDR2 YNNKEL (reference sequence). CDR3 length: 15 residues. Trimming shortened V by 4 bases and J by 0 bases, and 12 bases separated the two germline ends. The CDR3 loop is CASSPPQGLNTEAFF. In nucleotides, the CDR3 is TGTGCCAGCAGCCCCCCCCAGGGTTTGAACACTGAAGCTTTCTTT.